The rows below give T cell receptor beta chains drawn from one sample of a study of blood T cells in healthy people across ages. TCRdb processed the 5' RACE reads anew with MiXCR; each CDR3 protein has one entry. The sample lists 1 million or so distinct CDR3 sequences; approximately 25% were seen once. These data also formed part of another study, on T cells of mothers and their children.

Sequences were obtained from blood. The receptors come from a girl aged 2-10 years in good health. Each CDR3 is given with its conserved first and last residue. The D gene is left open where the match is weak. Size is omitted from some rows. Given values are once, few, many or a class for expanded clones.

j_call,v_call,clone_size,d_call,cdr3_nt,cdr3_aa
TRBJ2-1,TRBV7-2,NA,NA,TGTGCCAGCAGCCCGGGGGACGATACATTGAATGAGCAGTTCTTC,CASSPGDDTLNEQFF
TRBJ2-7,TRBV20-1,few,TRBD1,TGCAGTGCTAACCGACAGGGGAATATCTACGAGCAGTACTTC,CSANRQGNIYEQYF
TRBJ2-1,TRBV20-1,few,NA,TGCAGTGCTAGATCCCCCATGGGGGGAGTTGAGCAGTTCTTC,CSARSPMGGVEQFF
TRBJ2-5,TRBV6-2/TRBV6-3,NA,TRBD2,TGTGCCGGAAAAGCGGGAAACCAAGAGACCCAGTACTTC,CAGKAGNQETQYF
TRBJ2-5,TRBV6-1,NA,NA,TGTGCCAGCAGCCCTACGATAGGGAGAGGGGAAGAGACCCAGTACTTC,CASSPTIGRGEETQYF
TRBJ2-2,TRBV11-2,many,NA,TGTGCCAGCAGCTCCACCGGGGAGCTGTTTTTT,CASSSTGELFF
TRBJ2-7,TRBV6-6,few,TRBD2,TGTGCCAGCACTAGTATAGCGGGGTCCTACGAGCAGTACTTC,CASTSIAGSYEQYF
TRBJ2-5,TRBV28,NA,NA,TGTGCCAGCAGTCCCCGATGGATAGAGACCCAGTACTTC,CASSPRWIETQYF
TRBJ2-1,TRBV5-1,NA,NA,TGCGCCAGCAGTTGGCCGCGGAGTCAGTTTGGCTCCAATGAGCAGTTCTTC,CASSWPRSQFGSNEQFF
TRBJ2-6,TRBV5-1,few,NA,TGCGCCAGCAGCGAGGTCCCCCGGATCTCTGGGGCCAACGTCCTGACTTTC,CASSEVPRISGANVLTF
TRBJ1-4,TRBV19,NA,NA,TGTGCCAGTAGTATAACCGCAGTAGCAACTAATGAAAAACTGTTTTTT,CASSITAVATNEKLFF
TRBJ2-5,TRBV7-2,NA,NA,TGTGCCAGCAGCTTAGGCCCCCCTAGGGCGGGCCAAGAGACCCAGTACTTC,CASSLGPPRAGQETQYF
TRBJ2-7,TRBV27,NA,NA,TGTGCCAGCAGCCCCGGGGGACCTAACTGCGAGCAGTACTTC,CASSPGGPNCEQYF
TRBJ2-3,TRBV6-1,NA,TRBD2,TGTGCCAGCAGCCGACCGGGACAGAGGGATAGCGGGGGGCCGTGGGATACGCAGTATTTT,CASSRPGQRDSGGPWDTQYF
TRBJ2-4,TRBV7-2,NA,TRBD2,TGTGCCAGCCGCCTAGCGGGAGGACGGGACATTCAGTACTTC,CASRLAGGRDIQYF
TRBJ2-7,TRBV20-1,few,NA,TGCAGTGCTATACTAGAGGGCCACTACGAGCAGTACTTC,CSAILEGHYEQYF
TRBJ2-7,TRBV18,few,NA,TGTGCCAGCTCACCACGGGGACTCCTCTACGAGCAGTACTTC,CASSPRGLLYEQYF
TRBJ2-5,TRBV20-1,once,NA,TGCAGTGCTAGAGATCTTTTGTCGGAAGAGACCCAGTACTTC,CSARDLLSEETQYF
TRBJ1-4,TRBV7-9,many,NA,TGTGCCAGCAGCCGGACGGAAAAACTGTTTTTT,CASSRTEKLFF
TRBJ2-7,TRBV10-3,NA,NA,TGTGCCGCGCGGAGCCCCACCCACGAGCAGTACTTC,CAARSPTHEQYF
TRBJ2-2,TRBV10-3,few,NA,TGTGCCATCAGGAACACCGGGGAGCTGTTTTTT,CAIRNTGELFF
TRBJ1-4,TRBV2,NA,TRBD1,TGTGCCAGCAGGATTACGACAGGGGTTAATGAAAAACTGTTTTTT,CASRITTGVNEKLFF
TRBJ1-1,TRBV7-2,NA,TRBD1,TGTGCCAGCAGCTTAGGAGATAGGACAGGCCGGGGAGCTTTCTTT,CASSLGDRTGRGAFF
TRBJ1-1,TRBV28,few,TRBD1,TGTGCCAGCAGTTTCGACAGGGCGAACACTGAAGCTTTCTTT,CASSFDRANTEAFF
TRBJ1-4,TRBV9,NA,NA,TGTGCCAGCAGCGCTCCCCGGTCCCCTGCAACTAATGAAAAACTGTTTTTT,CASSAPRSPATNEKLFF
TRBJ1-3,TRBV11-3,few,NA,TGTGCCAGCAAAAGTAGAGGCGGAGACTCTGGAAACACCATATATTTT,CASKSRGGDSGNTIYF
TRBJ2-5,TRBV7-2,few,TRBD1,TGTGCCAGCAGCTTTTGGACAGGACAAGAGACCCAGTACTTC,CASSFWTGQETQYF
TRBJ1-1,TRBV7-9,NA,TRBD1,TGTGCCAGCAGCTTAGATTTTCGACAGGGGGCGAACACTGAAGCTTTCTTT,CASSLDFRQGANTEAFF
TRBJ1-2,TRBV12-3/TRBV12-4,few,NA,TGTGCCAGCAGTTTAGACGGGGGGCAGAGGTATGGCTACACCTTC,CASSLDGGQRYGYTF